Below, 23 T cell receptor beta chains from the same sample are listed, as sequenced in a study of cytomegalovirus exposure and HLA in healthy donors (dated 2017 in TCRdb). Library method: the immunoSEQ multiplex PCR assay. The multiplex PCR relied on a mix of 60 forward primers for TCR Vbeta segments and 13 reverse primers for TCR Jbeta segments. Held by TCRdb, this immuneACCESS table contains in-frame sequences only and omits some clones. Under half of the omission traces to an unresolved V gene where checked; the cause of the rest is unknown. Within this sample are about 160,000 clones, with approximately 80% of them counted one time only. The ten biggest clones cover 2% to 3% of the sample. The sample comprised PBMCs. The receptors were sampled from a woman aged 40 to 50 in good health and CMV-seropositive.

In this sample, this clone turned up once. This chain uses TRBV5-1 with TRBJ2-3, with D possibly being TRBD2 (6 bases). V was clipped by 5 bases and J by 3 bases, with 13 bases between them. Looked up from germline, CDR1 is SGHRS and CDR2 is YFSETQ. The CDR3 has 14 residues. The CDR3: CASSSGLLTDTQYF. The CDR3 region has the DNA TGCGCCAGCAGTTCGGGACTCCTGACAGATACGCAGTATTTT.

Of note for this clone: An end of the junction differs from the germline gene, which may be a read error. The chain links TRBV7-9 to TRBJ2-7; a possible D gene is TRBD1 (6 bases). CDR3 length: 12 amino acids. The germline CDR1 and CDR2 sequences are SEHNR and FQNEAQ (reference sequence). CDR3 in DNA: TGTTCCAGCAGTAGGGGGAGCTACGAGCAGTACTTC. Translating it yields CSSSRGSYEQYF.

The chain has TRBV27 and TRBJ1-2; no firm D call. CDR1 and CDR2 from the germline V gene are MNHEY and SMNVEV (reference sequence). V was trimmed by 3 bases and J by 7 bases, leaving 15 bases between them. CDR3 length: 14 amino acids. CDR3 DNA sequence: TGTGCCAGCAGTTTCCTGGCGGGGTTGCGTGGCTACACCTTC. Amino acid sequence: CASSFLAGLRGYTF.

In DNA form, the CDR3 reads TGTGCCAGCAGTTACCGGACAGGGGGCCATGGCTACACCTTC. Translated: CASSYRTGGHGYTF. The V call is TRBV6-5, the J call TRBJ1-2; 11 bases line up with TRBD1. Trimming took 2 bases from V and 6 from J; bases not matched to a gene: 2. The CDR3 has 14 residues. CDR1 and CDR2 (germline): MNHEY, SVGAGI.

The V gene is TRBV5-1, the J gene TRBJ2-3, with 7 bases lining up with TRBD2. Germline CDR1 is SGHRS and CDR2 is YFSETQ. The CDR3 loop spans 16 amino acids. After removal of 0 bases from V and 2 bases from J, the junction contained 6 bases not matched to a gene. The CDR3 DNA sequence: TGCGCCAGCAGCTTGGAGGCTAGCGGTTACACAGATACGCAGTATTTT. Its translation: CASSLEASGYTDTQYF.

DNA for the CDR3: TGTGCCAGCAGTGCCCGGACAGGGGGAACAGATACGCAGTATTTT. It translates to CASSARTGGTDTQYF. The V gene is TRBV25-1, the J gene TRBJ2-3; 10 positions agree with TRBD1. V shed 4 bases, J shed 3 bases, and the junction held 4 bases outside the gene matches. Germline lookup yields CDR1 MGHDK and CDR2 SYGVNS. The CDR3 is 15 residues long.

J is TRBJ2-3 and V is TRBV5-6, with 7 bases fitting TRBD1. Germline V lookup: CDR1 SGHDT, CDR2 YYEEEE. Germline trimming cut 2 bases from V and 6 bases from J; bases unmatched to any gene: 6. The CDR3 spans 14 residues. The CDR3 reads CASSLQGRGDTQYF. CDR3 DNA sequence: TGTGCCAGCAGCTTACAGGGGAGAGGGGATACGCAGTATTTT.

This rearrangement joins TRBV30 to TRBJ1-4, with TRBD1 matching over 10 bases. CDR3 length: 13 residues. CDR1 and CDR2 from the germline V gene are GTSNPN and SVGIG (reference sequence). With 1 base clipped from V and 7 bases from J, the junction kept 0 bases outside the gene matches. CDR3 loop: CAWSGDRGEKLFF. CDR3 in DNA: TGTGCCTGGAGTGGGGACAGGGGTGAAAAACTGTTTTTT.

V is TRBV5-4 and J is TRBJ2-2, with 10 bases identical to TRBD2. Germline trimming cut 1 base from V and 4 bases from J; bases unmatched to any gene: 4. Germline loops: CDR1 SGHNT, CDR2 YYREEE (reference sequence). This CDR3 is 16 amino acids long. The CDR3 nucleotides are TGTGCCAGCAGCTTGAAATTAGCGGGGGGCACCGGGGAGCTGTTTTTT. This codes for CASSLKLAGGTGELFF.

Comments on this clone: Its ends do not fully match the called genes, so a read error is possible. The chain combines TRBV13 with TRBJ2-5; 13 bases match TRBD2. The CDR3 length is 15 residues. The V gene's germline CDR1 is PRHDT and CDR2 FYEKMQ (reference sequence). Here the CDR3 reads CASSLRLAGGQGEDF. CDR3 coding DNA: TGTGCCAGCAGCTTAAGACTAGCGGGGGGCCAAGGAGAGGACTTC. Together with reference TRBV13 and TRBJ2-5, the CDR3 gives the full variable domain: AAGVIQSPRHLIKEKRETATLKCYPIPRHDTVYWYQQGPGQDPQFLISFYEKMQSDKGSIPDRFSAQQFSDYHSELNMSSLELGDSALYFCASSLRLAGGQGEDFGPGTRLLVL.

J is TRBJ2-5 and V is TRBV23-1; tentatively, D is TRBD1 (5 bases). TRBV23-1 carries the ORF label, with uncertain function. This CDR3 has 13 amino acids. The V end lost 3 bases, the J end lost 5 bases, and 10 bases lay between the germline ends. The CDR3 nucleotides are TGCGCCAGCAGTCAGGGCAGGGATGAGACCCAGTACTTC. Amino acid sequence: CASSQGRDETQYF.

This sequence joins TRBV5-6 and TRBJ1-1; no reliable D call. Germline-derived CDR1 and CDR2 are SGHDT and YYEEEE. V lost 1 base and J 0 bases, leaving 10 bases between the germline ends. The CDR3 length is 15 residues. CDR3 DNA sequence: TGTGCCAGCAGCTTGATCGCAGAACTGAACACTGAAGCTTTCTTT. It codes for CASSLIAELNTEAFF.

This chain uses TRBV7-8 with TRBJ2-5; 10 bases align to TRBD2. CDR3 length: 15 residues. Germline assignment: CDR1 SGHVS and CDR2 FQNEAQ. The V and J ends lost 5 bases and 6 bases, in that order; junction bases with no gene match: 9. The CDR3 protein is CASSPTSGASKTQYF. The DNA for the CDR3 is TGTGCCAGCAGCCCTACTAGCGGGGCTTCGAAGACCCAGTACTTC.

The rearrangement links TRBV7-9 to TRBJ2-1, with 7 bases identical to TRBD1. Unmatched junction bases numbered 6, after V lost 5 bases and J lost 5 bases. The CDR3 spans 14 residues. Germline CDR1 reads SEHNR; CDR2 reads FQNEAQ (reference sequence). DNA of the CDR3: TGTGCCAGCAGCCCGGGACAGTGGGACAATGAGCAGTTCTTC. This sequence encodes CASSPGQWDNEQFF.

As for this clone: An end of the junction does not agree with germline; a read error may underlie this. The identical CDR3 is also encoded by other nucleotide sequences in the sample. The chain is built from TRBV5-1 and TRBJ2-7; no reliable D call. Germline V lookup: CDR1 SGHRS, CDR2 YFSETQ. The CDR3 extends over 13 amino acids. CDR3 in DNA: TGTGCCAGCAGCTTGGGCGGAATGGGCGAGCAGTACTTC. Its protein is CASSLGGMGEQYF.

The genes are TRBV5-1 and TRBJ2-3; 7 bases are shared with TRBD1. The V and J ends lost 2 bases and 0 bases, in that order; junction bases with no gene match: 6. CDR3 length: 16 residues. Germline V lookup: CDR1 SGHRS, CDR2 YFSETQ. CDR3 sequence reads: CASSFTGTVSTDTQYF. CDR3 coding DNA: TGCGCCAGCAGCTTTACCGGGACAGTGAGCACAGATACGCAGTATTTT.

The V call is TRBV29-1, the J call TRBJ2-5; D perhaps matches TRBD1 (6 bases). Judging by the DNA end, TRBJ2-7 fits better; the J call may be wrong. Germline assignment: CDR1 SQVTM and CDR2 ANQGSEA. This CDR3 region has 12 residues. CDR3 residues: CSVEDSPYEQYF. Here the CDR3 DNA reads TGCAGCGTCGAGGACAGTCCCTACGAGCAGTACTTC.

The chain joins TRBV5-4 to TRBJ1-1; TRBD1 aligns across 7 bases. The germline V gene has CDR1 SGHNT and CDR2 YYREEE (reference sequence). V trimming: 2 bases; J trimming: 1 base; junction bases outside the gene matches: 2. This CDR3 has 14 amino acids. CDR3 in amino acids: CASSFRTGNTEAFF. CDR3 DNA sequence: TGTGCCAGCAGCTTCCGGACAGGGAACACTGAAGCTTTCTTT.

The rearrangement links TRBV27 to TRBJ2-3; 10 bases agree with TRBD1. Trimming removed 3 bases from V and 5 bases from J; junction bases left unmatched: 11. The CDR3 totals 17 residues. Germline V CDR1 and CDR2: MNHEY, SMNVEV (reference sequence). CDR3 sequence reads: CASSFTSGTGAEDTQYF. CDR3 sequence (DNA): TGTGCCAGCAGTTTCACCTCCGGGACAGGGGCGGAAGATACGCAGTATTTT.

This clone was found once. This chain uses TRBV7-8 with TRBJ1-4, with D perhaps TRBD1 (6 bases). The length of the CDR3 is 17 residues. Deletions cut 0 bases from V and 1 base from J, with 12 bases between. The germline V gene has CDR1 SGHVS and CDR2 FQNEAQ. The CDR3, as DNA: TGTGCCAGCAGCTTAGCGGGGGGGCAGCGAACTAATGAAAAACTGTTTTTT. This encodes CASSLAGGQRTNEKLFF.

This clone was recorded only once. The chain employs TRBV4-1 and TRBJ1-1; 7 bases fit TRBD1. V lost 4 bases and J lost 3; bases outside the gene matches: 2. CDR3 length equals 13 residues. CDR1 is MGHRA, CDR2 YSYEKL, per germline. This chain's CDR3 is CASSPGTDTEAFF. The CDR3 bases are TGCGCCAGCAGCCCCGGGACAGACACTGAAGCTTTCTTT.

The V call is TRBV7-9, the J call TRBJ2-3; 15 bases line up with TRBD2. The V gene's germline CDR1 is SEHNR and CDR2 FQNEAQ (reference sequence). J lost 4 bases, V lost 5 bases, and 7 bases had no gene match. This CDR3 is 17 amino acids long. This CDR3 is CASSDGTSGGRADTQYF. The DNA of the CDR3 is TGTGCCAGCAGCGACGGGACTAGCGGGGGGAGGGCAGATACGCAGTATTTT.

The gene calls are TRBV19 and TRBJ2-7, with D maybe TRBD1 (6 bases). Germline CDR1 LNHDA, CDR2 SQIVND (reference sequence). V lost 0 bases and J lost 3, with 12 bases in between. The CDR3 is made up of 15 amino acids. CDR3 region: CASSIDGTLLYEQYF. CDR3 DNA sequence: TGTGCCAGTAGTATAGACGGGACACTCCTCTACGAGCAGTACTTC.